This T cell receptor beta chain was captured in a study of blood T cell repertoires in COVID-19. Study-wide background: COVID-19 samples, acute and convalescent, were from the United States, Italy and Spain.

The authors' processing: Scientists estimated how many nucleated cells there were by amplifying reference gene primers. TCRdb's table, derived via immunoSEQ multiplex PCR, lists solely in-frame clones and lacks some. V, J and clone size reflect that table, while D and trimming were determined from the DNA. This repertoire shows under 200,000 clones, 79% found once; its top ten account for about 7.8%. Germline V lookup: CDR1 SGHRS, CDR2 YFSETQ. V lost 6 bases, J lost 7 bases, and 16 bases lay in between. This CDR3 comprises 13 residues. Seattle participants joined during active infection and were tracked over time.

This chain joins TRBV5-1 and TRBJ1-2; possibly TRBD1 for D (5 bases). Sequencing input: peripheral blood. The origin of this receptor is a woman aged 55 to 70 with COVID-19, enrolled during active disease. CDR3 sequence reads: CASTPSGGIGYTF. CDR3 DNA sequence: TGCGCCAGCACCCCCTCCGGGGGGATTGGCTACACCTTC.